Each of the 12 T cell receptor beta chains below was sequenced from the same sample in a study of human T cells and chemical hapten exposure. TCRdb used MiXCR to reprocess the RACE reads, holding one entry per CDR3 protein. The sample includes about 120,000 distinct CDR3 sequences, roughly an eighth seen only once; the top ten take 0.92%. Indicated time point: patch test 1, 2 weeks after DPC sensitization. Stated treatment: therapeutic diphenylcyclopropenone sensitization with weekly scalp DPC. Specimen: whole blood, collected in connection with sensitization to the hapten diphenylcyclopropenone (DPC). All receptors derive from a man younger than 35 with alopecia areata. Some clones in this sample may be carry-over from other donors' samples.

This chain uses TRBV4-2 with TRBJ1-1; no definite D call. CDR3 size: 15 residues. V was pared by 0 bases and J by 1 base, with 9 bases between. The germline gives CDR1 LGHNA, CDR2 YNFKEQ. The DNA of the CDR3 is TGTGCCAGCAGCCAAGAGAGAGGGTCGAACACTGAAGCTTTCTTT. This sequence encodes CASSQERGSNTEAFF.

This clonotype was observed at least ten times. This chain uses TRBV27 with TRBJ1-6, with D possibly matching TRBD1 (5 bases). Looked up from germline, CDR1 is MNHEY and CDR2 is SMNVEV (reference sequence). Deletions cut 6 bases from V and 10 bases from J, with 13 bases between. This CDR3 is 13 amino acids long. CDR3 loop: CASSPGGVSPLHF. In DNA, the CDR3 is TGTGCCAGCAGCCCTGGGGGGGTCTCACCCCTCCACTTT.

The chain links TRBV18 to TRBJ1-4; 7 bases are a match to TRBD1. The junction had 8 bases not matched to a gene; V was cut back by 5 bases and J by 5 bases. Germline V gives CDR1 KGHSH, CDR2 LQKENI. The CDR3 covers 15 residues. CDR3 in DNA: TGTGCCAGCTCATCAACAGGGGCCCGGAATGAAAAACTGTTTTTT. Translation: CASSSTGARNEKLFF.

A few counts support this clonotype. This sequence joins TRBV21-1 and TRBJ2-5; TRBD1 is the table's D call, not checked against the DNA. TRBV21-1 is tagged as a pseudogene. This CDR3 spans 15 amino acids. The CDR3 here is CANPTGLGGQETQYF. As DNA, the CDR3 is TGTGCCAACCCAACAGGGCTTGGGGGCCAAGAGACCCAGTACTTC.

For the CDR3, the DNA is TGCGCCGGCCCCGGTGGACAGGTTTTTATGAACACTGAAGCTTTCTTT. Its protein product is CAGPGGQVFMNTEAFF. The chain combines TRBV10-2 with TRBJ1-1; 7 nucleotides align to TRBD1. Germline V lookup: CDR1 WSHSY, CDR2 SAAADI. The CDR3 runs 16 residues. The trim removed 11 bases at V and 0 bases at J, leaving 15 bases unmatched.

This chain connects TRBV10-3 to TRBJ2-3; maybe TRBD2 (5 bases). Germline V gene sequence: CDR1 ENHRY, CDR2 SYGVKD. Trimming took 7 bases from V and 0 from J, leaving 17 bases between them. This CDR3 spans 16 amino acids. The CDR3 DNA reads as TGTGCCATCACCGAGCACCAGCGGATTAGCACAGATACGCAGTATTTT. Translated, it gives CAITEHQRISTDTQYF.

The chain recombines TRBV20-1 with TRBJ1-2; 7 positions match TRBD1. With 8 bases clipped from V and 4 bases from J, the junction kept 4 bases outside the gene matches. The germline gives CDR1 DFQATT, CDR2 SNEGSKA (reference sequence). This CDR3 region has 11 residues. The CDR3 here is CSSRGGYGYTF. CDR3 sequence (DNA): TGCAGTTCCAGGGGGGGCTATGGCTACACCTTC.

This clonotype was recorded a few times. The genes are TRBV7-6 and TRBJ2-7; no clear D gene. Per the germline V gene, CDR1 is SGHVS and CDR2 is FNYEAQ. This CDR3 is 13 amino acids long. Trimming pared 5 bases from V and 7 bases from J, leaving 15 bases between. The CDR3 reads CASSPVLGGEQYV. The CDR3 region has the DNA TGTGCCAGCAGCCCAGTGCTGGGCGGAGAGCAGTACGTC.

V and J are TRBV20-1 and TRBJ2-1; the match to TRBD2 covers 13 bases. Germline V gives CDR1 DFQATT, CDR2 SNEGSKA (reference sequence). This CDR3 has 14 amino acids. V shed 6 bases and J 4 bases; nucleotides not matched to a gene: 3. The CDR3 loop is CSARGLAGYNEQFF. In DNA form, the CDR3 reads TGCAGTGCCCGGGGACTAGCGGGGTACAATGAGCAGTTCTTC.

This clonotype was counted only a few times. The J gene is TRBJ2-2, the V gene TRBV7-2; 7 nucleotides match TRBD1. The J segment lost 4 bases and the V segment lost 5 bases, leaving 7 bases of the junction unmatched. The CDR3 spans 15 residues. Per germline, CDR1 SGHTA and CDR2 FQGNSA. In DNA, the CDR3 is TGTGCCAGCAGCATGAGGGGGCGAAGCACCGGGGAGCTGTTTTTT. It encodes CASSMRGRSTGELFF.

This clonotype came up once. This rearrangement joins TRBV29-1 to TRBJ1-2, with unresolved D. Germline assignment: CDR1 SQVTM and CDR2 ANQGSEA. Trimming took off 2 bases at V and 3 bases at J, with 10 bases between the two ends. CDR3 length: 13 residues. The DNA for the CDR3 is TGCAGCGTTGAAACTTCGGACCACTATGGCTACACCTTC. It translates to CSVETSDHYGYTF.

The CDR3 loop is CASSSPRLAGITYEQYF. CDR3 sequence (DNA): TGTGCCAGCAGCTCTCCCCGCCTAGCGGGCATTACCTACGAGCAGTACTTC. J is TRBJ2-7 and V is TRBV11-3, with 8 bases fitting TRBD2. V lost 4 bases and J lost 2; bases outside the gene matches: 13. The CDR3 totals 17 residues. Germline CDR1 and CDR2: SGHNT and YENEEA.